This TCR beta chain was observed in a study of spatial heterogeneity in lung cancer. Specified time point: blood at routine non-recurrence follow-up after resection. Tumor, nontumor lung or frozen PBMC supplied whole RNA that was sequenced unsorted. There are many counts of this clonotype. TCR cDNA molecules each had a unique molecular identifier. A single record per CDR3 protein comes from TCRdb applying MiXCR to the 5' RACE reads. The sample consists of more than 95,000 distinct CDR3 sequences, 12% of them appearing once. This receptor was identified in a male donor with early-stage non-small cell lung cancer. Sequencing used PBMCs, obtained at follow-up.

CDR3: CASSSRGRGLKGYTF. Written as DNA, the CDR3 is TGTGCCAGCAGCTCTAGGGGCAGGGGGCTAAAAGGCTACACCTTC. V gene TRBV7-9 combines with J gene TRBJ1-2; TRBD1 matches 8 bases. Germline lookup yields CDR1 SEHNR and CDR2 FQNEAQ (reference sequence). Losses at the gene ends were 4 bases for V and 8 bases for J; bases not matched to a gene: 12. The CDR3 is made up of 15 amino acids.